This TCR beta chain was recovered during a study of cytomegalovirus exposure and HLA in healthy donors (dated by TCRdb to 2015 to 2018). For the wider study: An earlier analysis of approximately 640 of the donors reported approximately 290 Gb of sequence data and 117 million unique TCR beta sequences from about 179 million T cells. Several DR-DQ haplotypes were handled as single units for association and clustering because linkage in the cohort was strong. In a later analysis, previously published TCR beta repertoires from some 640 donors were re-analyzed and high-resolution HLA genotyping was added so that TCR occurrence patterns could be studied. A separate validation cohort of more than 100 different subjects was used in addition to the approximately 610-subject first cohort. All discovery cohort repertoires had been generated using a single sequencing platform. A later genetic analysis took genome-wide SNP genotypes for about 55% of the 666 donors and used that subset as a discovery cohort. Donor age, sex, ethnicity and CMV serostatus were compiled alongside the repertoire data. On average, around 200,000 unique TCR beta nucleotide sequences were sequenced per donor among roughly 430 genotyped donors of the cohort, with roughly 19% of those sequences being non-productive. Both class I and class II loci were covered by HLA typing, at four-digit resolution. Rather than using new phenotypic data, the later analysis identified candidate immune exposures from TCR beta sequences and from how often those sequences occurred across donors. To decide whether each TCR beta V gene segment behaved as functional or pseudogenic, an earlier analysis of fewer than 750 of the donors relied on high-throughput TCR beta sequencing. The number of donors typed differed by locus, with 629-630 for A, B, C, DRB1 and DQB1, roughly 520 for DQA1, some 570 for DPA1, and 450 to 480 for DPB1. An early release covering 550 to 700 HLA-typed donors comprised 250 to 350 gigabases of sequencing data and approximately 85 million unique TCR sequences. The study aimed to test whether signatures of past pathogen exposure could be identified by cataloging public T cell receptors. To predict cytomegalovirus infection status, the study brought together high-throughput TCR immunosequencing, statistical association of individual TCRs with disease status, and machine learning. The T cell repertoires of 700 or so subjects were profiled by immunosequencing and related to cytomegalovirus serostatus. Of the 398 genotyped donors, 65% to 90% fell in the genetic ancestry cluster associated with self-reported Caucasian donors.

The paper as a whole reports these results and caveats: The authors suggested that the approach could potentially be generalized to other disease states and immunological phenotypes. Because HLA typing was missing for some donors at each locus, association tests included only the typed subset. In vitro tests confirmed that a few of the cytomegalovirus-associated TCR beta chains recognize cytomegalovirus antigens. A later analysis found that HLA-associated TCR beta chains were more clonally expanded and had lower generation probabilities than equally common non-associated chains. A later genetic analysis reported fewer N-insertions in productive TCRs among donors in an Asian-associated ancestry cluster than the roughly 620-donor mean. An earlier analysis of 587 of the donors showed that most TCR beta V segments appeared in productive rearrangements either about 87% or about 30% of the time, which broadly matched IMGT annotations. When HLA alleles, especially DR and DQ, strongly co-occurred, TCR associations were difficult to assign to individual alleles. In a later analysis, several top co-occurrence clusters were reported to appear linked to parvovirus B19, influenza, CMV and Epstein-Barr virus. Because counts were too low, 15 to 20 rarely observed V segments, including chromosome 9 orphons, were left out of the earlier analysis of 587 of the donors. Most TCR sequences were observed very rarely across donors, whereas some public TCRs were present in many individuals. A later analysis associated about 17,000 TCR beta sequences with specific HLA alleles at a false discovery rate of 0.05. In a later analysis, the rate of TCR association differed among HLA loci, with DRB1 alleles having the most associated TCRs and HLA-C alleles having the fewest. In both the original and validation cohorts, the classifier was reported to diagnose cytomegalovirus status with high specificity and sensitivity. Immune exposure information for the cohort was limited to CMV serostatus. Correlated functional status among segregating V segments might be attributable to linkage disequilibrium, but an unknown experimental factor could not be ruled out. V-gene and J-gene trimming of TCR beta chains was associated with a missense DCLRE1C variant in a later genetic analysis, and the association was replicated in an independent cohort. In a later analysis, most CMV-associated TCR beta chains were found to appear HLA-restricted, with HLA associations seemingly driven largely by CMV exposure. A further reported finding was that TCR beta sequences accurately predicted the HLA-A and HLA-B alleles for most subjects in the first cohort. The cohort was sequenced for TCR beta chains only, and without alpha or paired-chain data the features that could be detected were limited. A total of roughly 160 TCR beta chains were listed by the study as associated with cytomegalovirus. Roughly uniform sequencing depth across donors was assumed in presence/absence analyses, although this assumption may not hold. The sequencing pipeline was judged likely to have produced a cluster of highly shared sequence variants as a technical artifact.

In regard to this clone: Its antigen remains undetermined. The input lacks base qualities; no much larger clone sits a single base away.

The library was generated by the immunoSEQ multiplex PCR assay. For the multiplex PCR, a mixture combining 60 forward primers for TCR Vbeta segments and 13 reverse primers for TCR Jbeta segments was used. The CDR3 region of rearranged TCR beta genes was amplified from genomic DNA by a multiplex PCR assay. The Illumina HiSeq System was used to sequence the amplified TCR beta libraries as 87-base-pair reads. The authors processed their data as follows. A later analysis tallied roughly 80 million unique TCR beta chains across the 610 or so repertoires, and approximately 12 million of those chains were shared by two or more donors. Raw reads were error-corrected and collapsed into unique sequences with a nearest-neighbor algorithm that merged closely related sequences to remove PCR and sequencing errors. Alignment of CDR3 sequences to IMGT reference sequences was used to assign V, D and J gene segments. For a sequence to be retained, at least a six-nucleotide match to both a V gene segment and a J gene segment was required. A rearrangement counted as productive if the CDR3 had no stop codons and remained in frame with V and J, and every other rearrangement counted as non-productive. Following IMGT convention, CDR3 was defined as the stretch from the second conserved V-encoded cysteine to the conserved J-encoded phenylalanine. Sequences without an unambiguous match to a single V gene segment were excluded from the earlier analysis of 450 to 750 of the donors. In an earlier analysis of several hundred of the donors, V segments were called functional above 56.7% productive rearrangements and were called segregating when the between-donor standard deviation exceeded 5%. A statistical classification framework was built to diagnose cytomegalovirus status from the catalog of TCR beta chain sequences. In a later analysis, V and J genes were assigned by comparing TCR nucleotide sequences against IMGT/GENE-DB human TR gene sequences. Using the TCRdist pipeline, a later analysis assigned CDR3 sequences along with most-parsimonious VDJ recombination scenarios. In a later analysis, each TCR beta chain was defined by its CDR3 amino acid sequence together with its V-gene family, and reads without a unique V-gene family were excluded. In a later analysis, 500 to 700 highly shared, low-generation-probability nucleotide sequences were removed to address suspected cross-contamination and a sequencing artifact. For each public chain, a later analysis derived a clonal expansion index from normalized ranks of inferred template counts within each repertoire. In a later analysis, generation probabilities were computed with a VDJ recombination model fitted to out-of-frame rearrangements, and the resulting probabilities were checked against IGoR. Hypergeometric tests were used in a later analysis to score TCR-TCR, TCR-HLA and TCR-CMV co-occurrence, with a repertoire-size bias correction applied to the TCR pairs. To estimate false discovery rates, a later analysis permuted the HLA or CMV assignments 20 times. In a later analysis, co-occurring TCRs were grouped using DBSCAN, and TCRdist sequence similarity was added for clustering within HLA-allele-positive subsets. Co-occurrence clustering excluded repertoires with fewer than 30,000 or more than 120,000 public chains, plus five with anomalous nucleotide sharing. The table comes from immuneACCESS by way of TCRdb, which keeps in-frame sequences with V and J called. Part of the clones is missing from these tables; in studies checked, under half for an unresolved V gene and the rest for unknown reasons. V and J calls and clone size are copied from that table; D and trimming were computed from the DNA. For this sample there are about 270,000 clones; just over 85% appear just once. In total, the top ten clones hold less than 4% of the sample.

The cohort consisted of more than 650 healthy bone marrow donors. Cohort members were all nominally healthy when sampled, although unrecorded immune exposures were likely present. The donor was CMV seropositive and belonged to the group of 250 to 300 seropositive cohort members. A peripheral blood sample was collected from each donor, and TCR beta sequencing was performed on peripheral blood mononuclear cells. Genomic DNA was extracted from the blood cell samples with the Qiagen DNeasy Blood Extraction Kit. Sequenced sample: PBMCs. The receptor was isolated from a middle-aged man in good health and CMV-seropositive.

In nucleotide form, the sequence is TGTGCCAGCAGTGGCTGGACAGGGGGCAGGGCTTTCTTT. Protein translation: CASSGWTGGRAFF. Recombination linked TRBV28 to TRBJ1-1; the central 11 bases match TRBD1. CDR1 MDHEN and CDR2 SYDVKM were looked up in the germline V gene. The CDR3, from cysteine to phenylalanine, totals 13 residues. The retained sequence is limited to the CDR3, 39 bases, with the frame set at the first base. After removal of 5 bases from V and 11 bases from J, the junction retains 7 bases not matched to a gene.